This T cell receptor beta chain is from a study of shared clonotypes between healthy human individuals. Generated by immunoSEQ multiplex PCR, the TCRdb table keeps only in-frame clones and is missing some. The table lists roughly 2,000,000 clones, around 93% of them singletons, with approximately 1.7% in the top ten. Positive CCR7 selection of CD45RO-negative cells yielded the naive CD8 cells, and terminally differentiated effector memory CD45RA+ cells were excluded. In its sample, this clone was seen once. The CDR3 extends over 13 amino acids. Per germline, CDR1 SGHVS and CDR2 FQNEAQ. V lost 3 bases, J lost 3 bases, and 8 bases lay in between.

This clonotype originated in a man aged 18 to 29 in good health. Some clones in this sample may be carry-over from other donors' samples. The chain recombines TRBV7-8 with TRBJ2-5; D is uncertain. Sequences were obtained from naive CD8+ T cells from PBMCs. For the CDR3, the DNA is TGTGCCAGCAGCTTGCGGATCAAAGAGACCCAGTACTTC. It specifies CASSLRIKETQYF.